The 20 T cell receptor beta chains below come from one sample, sequenced in a study of T cells expressing NK-cell markers. TCRdb re-called the 5' RACE reads and shows each CDR3 protein once, DNA omitted. This table holds approximately 110,000 distinct CDR3 sequences. Sequenced: blood T cells: a sorted CD56 or NKG2C T cell subset, CD4+ or CD8+ T cells, or bulk PBMC T cells (not recorded which). The receptors were sampled from a woman between 18 and 69 years old in good health.

This rearrangement joins TRBV11-2 to TRBJ2-3; checking the TCRdb D call of TRBD2 is not possible without DNA. The germline gives CDR1 SGHAT, CDR2 FQNNGV. The CDR3 spans 15 residues. The CDR3 loop is CASSSGTSSTDTQYF.

The chain carries TRBV20-1 and TRBJ2-1; TCRdb's D gene call, TRBD1, goes unchecked for lack of DNA. The CDR3 is made up of 13 amino acids. Germline V lookup: CDR1 DFQATT, CDR2 SNEGSKA (reference sequence). The CDR3 region is CSARAQGYNEQFF.

The chain carries TRBV6-4 and TRBJ2-1; TCRdb picks TRBD2, but there is no DNA to check that call. The CDR3 runs 17 residues. CDR1 MRHNA and CDR2 SNTAGT come from the germline V gene. CDR3 sequence: CASSVHPSGSSDNEQFF.

The rearrangement links TRBV11-2 to TRBJ2-2; TCRdb's D gene call, TRBD2, goes unchecked for lack of DNA. The CDR3 is 12 amino acids. Germline CDR1 is SGHAT and CDR2 is FQNNGV. The CDR3 reads CALALEGGELFF.

The chain is built from TRBV27 and TRBJ2-7; with no DNA, the TCRdb D assignment of TRBD1 cannot be verified. The germline V gene has CDR1 MNHEY and CDR2 SMNVEV (reference sequence). The CDR3 is 13 residues long. The chain's CDR3 is CASSGRTVYEQYF.

The CDR3 region is CASSAGTSHNEQFF. V is TRBV5-4 and J is TRBJ2-1; TCRdb picks TRBD2, but there is no DNA to check that call. The CDR3 covers 14 residues. The germline CDR1 and CDR2 sequences are SGHNT and YYREEE (reference sequence).

The chain employs TRBV7-9 and TRBJ2-5. Germline loops: CDR1 SEHNR, CDR2 FQNEAQ (reference sequence). This CDR3 spans 17 amino acids. The CDR3 spells CASSLVTGIGIQETQYF.

The gene calls are TRBV12-3 or TRBV12-4 and TRBJ1-2; absent DNA, TCRdb's TRBD1 call cannot be checked. The CDR3 runs to 14 residues. This chain's CDR3 is CASSSWTGEGGYTF.

The chain uses TRBV4-1 and TRBJ1-5. Per the germline V gene, CDR1 is MGHRA and CDR2 is YSYEKL. The CDR3 sequence is 15 residues long. The CDR3 loop reads CASSQEGLGNQPQHF.

J is TRBJ1-3 and V is TRBV7-6. Germline assignment: CDR1 SGHVS and CDR2 FNYEAQ. This CDR3 spans 16 amino acids. CDR3: CASSLAIYGSGNTIYF.

The V call is TRBV28, the J call TRBJ2-5; lacking DNA, the TRBD1 call made by TCRdb goes unchecked. The germline V gene has CDR1 MDHEN and CDR2 SYDVKM. The CDR3 length is 14 residues. CDR3: CASSFGGRQETQYF.

The V and J genes are TRBV7-8 and TRBJ2-3; TCRdb's assignment of TRBD2 cannot be checked, as there is no DNA. The CDR3 has 18 residues. CDR1 is SGHVS, CDR2 FQNEAQ, per germline. The CDR3 loop is CASSYSGTSGGELDTQYF.

The chain carries TRBV7-2 and TRBJ2-1; TCRdb indicates TRBD2, and absent DNA this call remains unverified. Germline CDR1 and CDR2: SGHTA and FQGNSA. The CDR3 spans 17 residues. Here the CDR3 reads CASSFRPGLELYNEQFF.

The rearrangement uses TRBV28 and TRBJ2-7; with no DNA, the TCRdb D assignment of TRBD1 cannot be verified. There are 14 residues in the CDR3. Germline-derived CDR1 and CDR2 are MDHEN and SYDVKM. CDR3 residues: CASSFRGVAYEQYF.

The chain's CDR3 is CSAHPGDREGTSGAAPYEQYF. This sequence joins TRBV20-1 and TRBJ2-7; TCRdb's assignment of TRBD2 cannot be checked, as there is no DNA. The CDR3 is 21 residues long. The germline V gene has CDR1 DFQATT and CDR2 SNEGSKA (reference sequence).

The CDR3 spells CASSFGTGNTEAFF. The chain carries TRBV7-3 and TRBJ1-1; TCRdb indicates TRBD1, and absent DNA this call remains unverified. The CDR3 is 14 residues long. From germline, CDR1 is SGHTA and CDR2 FQGTGA.

This chain connects TRBV7-9 to TRBJ2-3. Germline V CDR1 and CDR2: SEHNR, FQNEAQ (reference sequence). This CDR3 has 15 amino acids. The CDR3 here is CASSFGLGRTDTQYF.

The rearrangement joins TRBV5-6 to TRBJ2-4; as DNA is missing, the TRBD1 call by TCRdb cannot be tested. CDR3 size: 18 residues. In germline, CDR1 is SGHDT, CDR2 YYEEEE. The CDR3 is CASSLTSLTAGAKNIQYF.

The J gene is TRBJ1-2, the V gene TRBV12-3 or TRBV12-4. This CDR3 has 12 amino acids. This chain's CDR3 is CASRGAGGGYTF.

J is TRBJ2-3 and V is TRBV7-2; TCRdb's D call, TRBD2, is unchecked because there is no DNA. The CDR3 is 15 residues long. Germline V gives CDR1 SGHTA, CDR2 FQGNSA. CDR3 in amino acids: CASSLSGGTTDTQYF.